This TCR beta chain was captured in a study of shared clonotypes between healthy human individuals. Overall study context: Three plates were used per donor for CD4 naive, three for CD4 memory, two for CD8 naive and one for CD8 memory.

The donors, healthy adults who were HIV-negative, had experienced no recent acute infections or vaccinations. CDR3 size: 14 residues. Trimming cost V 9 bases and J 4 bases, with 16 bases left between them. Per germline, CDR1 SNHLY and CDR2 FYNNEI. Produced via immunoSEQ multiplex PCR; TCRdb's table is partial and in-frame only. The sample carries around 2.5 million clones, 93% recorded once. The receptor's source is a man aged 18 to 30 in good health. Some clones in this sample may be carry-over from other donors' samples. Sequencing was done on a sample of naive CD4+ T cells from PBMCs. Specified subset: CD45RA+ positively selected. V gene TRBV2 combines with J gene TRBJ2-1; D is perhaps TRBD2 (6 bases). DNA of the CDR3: TGTGCCAGTGGGACTGATGCTTCGTACAATGAGCAGTTCTTC. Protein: CASGTDASYNEQFF.